Detailed here is one TCR beta chain. As yet, its antigen is unknown. The data are from a study of cytomegalovirus exposure and HLA in healthy donors. General study results and limits: The study labeled 164 TCR beta chains cytomegalovirus-associated. According to a subsequent analysis, TCR clusters identified in the first cohort showed a tendency to co-occur across the 100 to 150 validation repertoires.

Generated by immunoSEQ multiplex PCR, the TCRdb table keeps only in-frame clones and is missing some. There are 100,000 to 150,000 clones in the sample; 85% to 90% occur only once, and approximately 1.2% lies in the top ten. An approximately 120-subject validation cohort, separate from the 666-subject first cohort, supplied the donors. CDR1 and CDR2 from the germline V gene are SGHDT and YYEEEE. The ends were cut back, 4 bases at V and 4 bases at J, with 17 bases in the middle. The CDR3 is made up of 15 amino acids. The TCR sequence derives from a woman younger than 35 in good health and CMV-seronegative. The specimen was PBMCs. V usage is TRBV5-6 and J usage is TRBJ1-1; possible D gene TRBD1, 6 bases. The CDR3 is CASSPPQGLGTEAFF. In nucleotides, the CDR3 is TGTGCCAGCAGCCCCCCACAGGGTCTGGGCACTGAAGCTTTCTTT.